This TCR beta chain was recorded in a study of T cells in Graves' hyperthyroidism and ophthalmopathy. Study conclusions and caveats: Blood held most thyroid clonotypes expanded above 0.001 frequency. Ophthalmopathy could be told apart from stable hyperthyroidism with a 13 V-J model.

Amplification of TCR beta CDR3 regions was performed using RNA transcripts as template. Using the HTBI primer set, a first-round RT-PCR was run on the TCR CDR3. In TCRdb, the multiplex PCR reads were re-called with MiXCR into one record per CDR3 protein. The sample has around 370,000 distinct CDR3 sequences, approximately 17% seen once. The CDR3 is made up of 15 amino acids. Trimming at V came to 4 bases and at J to 4 bases, leaving 7 bases not matched to a gene. The V gene's germline CDR1 is MDHEN and CDR2 SYDVKM. This clonotype occurred many times. The antigen is unknown. Sequencing was performed on blood. This sequence joins TRBV28 and TRBJ1-2, with 9 bases lining up with TRBD1. This TCR came from a man aged 18 to 30 with Graves' ophthalmopathy. CDR3 region: CASSSRDRESYGYTF. In nucleotides, the CDR3 is TGTGCCAGCAGTTCCCGGGACAGGGAAAGCTATGGCTACACCTTC.